Below, 30 T cell receptor beta chains from the same sample are listed, as sequenced in a study of T cell repertoires in cytomegalovirus infection (dated by TCRdb to between 2017 and 2020). The antigens these receptors bind are not known. Sequencer: Illumina HiSeq 1500. TCRdb itself trimmed the public reads at Q25 with fastp, ran MiXCR and retained productive beta chains. Each entry merges the rows of one CDR3 protein and shows their most common DNA and genes. In all, the sample holds 640,000 or so distinct CDR3 sequences, and 30% to 35% of those were seen once. 18% of the sample belongs to the ten largest clones. What this sample's treatment or condition label stands for: in vitro stimulation with specific CMV peptide epitopes to enrich CMV-specific T cells. Sequenced material: cultured PBMCs, taken from culture after CMV antigen stimulation. These receptors came from a human donor in good health (CMV status not recorded). Some clones in this sample may be carry-over from other donors' samples.

This clonotype showed up just a few times. The CDR3 bases are TGTGCCAGCAGGCGGGACAGGGGAATGAACACTGAAGCTTTCTTT. It translates to CASRRDRGMNTEAFF. The rearrangement links TRBV2 to TRBJ1-1; 10 bases map to TRBD1. Trimming at V came to 6 bases and at J to 0 bases, leaving 4 bases not matched to a gene. CDR3 length equals 15 residues. The germline V gene has CDR1 SNHLY and CDR2 FYNNEI.

The chain couples TRBV20-1 to TRBJ2-7; a weak D match, TRBD1 (6 bases). The V gene lost 0 bases and the J gene lost 0 bases, with 15 bases spanning the gap. The CDR3 has 16 amino acids. CDR1 DFQATT and CDR2 SNEGSKA come from the germline V gene (reference sequence). The CDR3 nucleotides are TGCAGTGCTAGAGACCTTCTCGGGACACTCTCCTACGAGCAGTACTTC. Translated, it gives CSARDLLGTLSYEQYF.

This clonotype was picked up a small number of times. V is TRBV7-2 and J is TRBJ1-1; D gene unclear. The CDR3 sequence is 15 residues long. The V gene's germline CDR1 is SGHTA and CDR2 FQGNSA. Trimming removed 4 bases at V and 0 bases at J, with 12 bases between. The CDR3 loop is CASSSGWGMNTEAFF. The CDR3 bases are TGTGCCAGCAGCTCGGGGTGGGGTATGAACACTGAAGCTTTCTTT. Full variable domain (rest looked up from reference TRBV7-2 and TRBJ1-1): GAGVSQSPSNKVTEKGKDVELRCDPISGHTALYWYRQSLGQGLEFLIYFQGNSAPDKSGLPSDRFSAERTGGSVSTLTIQRTQQEDSAVYLCASSSGWGMNTEAFFGQGTRLTVV.

Only one count was recorded for this clonotype. The chain couples TRBV7-8 to TRBJ2-3, with TRBD2 matching over 15 bases. Germline loops: CDR1 SGHVS, CDR2 FQNEAQ. The V gene end was trimmed by 5 bases and the J gene end by 4 bases; junction bases not matched to a gene: 4. The CDR3 length is 16 residues. The CDR3 DNA reads as TGTGCCAGCAGCCCTAGGACTAGCGGGAGGGCAGATACGCAGTATTTT. It specifies CASSPRTSGRADTQYF. Complete variable domain (other parts from reference TRBV7-8 and TRBJ2-3): GAGVSQSPRYKVAKRGQDVALRCDPISGHVSLFWYQQALGQGPEFLTYFQNEAQLDKSGLPSDRFFAERPEGSVSTLKIQRTQQEDSAVYLCASSPRTSGRADTQYFGPGTRLTVL.

The chain carries TRBV14 and TRBJ1-1; possible D gene TRBD1, 6 bases. The germline gives CDR1 SGHDN, CDR2 FVKESK. This CDR3 contains 12 residues. Trimming took off 2 bases at V and 11 bases at J, with 12 bases between the two ends. The CDR3 bases are TGTGCCAGCAGCCAACAAACAGGGTATGCTTTCTTT. Translating gives CASSQQTGYAFF.

This clonotype was seen a few times. The chain links TRBV25-1 to TRBJ2-7; TRBD2 agrees at 9 bases. In germline, CDR1 is MGHDK, CDR2 SYGVNS. The CDR3 totals 16 residues. Trimming removed 5 bases from V and 7 bases from J; junction bases left unmatched: 15. This CDR3 reads CASSTTLAGEYGEQYF. CDR3 nucleotides: TGTGCCAGCAGTACGACCTTAGCGGGAGAATATGGAGAGCAGTACTTC.

This clonotype was detected only a few times. This chain uses TRBV7-6 with TRBJ1-1; D remains ambiguous. The CDR3 length is 13 residues. V was pared by 6 bases and J by 4 bases, with 12 bases between. CDR1 is SGHVS and CDR2 is FNYEAQ in the germline V gene. The CDR3 coding sequence is TGTGCCAGCAGTTCCGGTTCGGGCACTGAAGCTTTCTTT. It yields the protein CASSSGSGTEAFF.

The J gene is TRBJ2-5, the V gene TRBV12-5; D is perhaps TRBD1 or TRBD2 (5 bases each). Germline V gives CDR1 LGHNT, CDR2 FRNRAP. The CDR3 is 15 amino acids. V dropped 5 bases and J dropped 4 bases, with 17 bases sitting between them. Here the CDR3 reads CASGNLGRERETQYF. In DNA form, the CDR3 reads TGTGCTAGTGGTAACCTGGGCAGGGAGAGAGAGACCCAGTACTTC.

This clonotype has only a few counts. This sequence joins TRBV6-1 and TRBJ2-5, with 9 bases identical to TRBD2. With 5 bases clipped from V and 1 base from J, the junction kept 5 bases outside the gene matches. Per germline, CDR1 MNHNS and CDR2 SASEGT. The CDR3 consists of 15 residues. Here the CDR3 reads CASSRLAAAQETQYF. The CDR3 DNA reads TGTGCCAGCAGTCGACTAGCGGCAGCCCAAGAGACCCAGTACTTC.

The chain is built from TRBV2 and TRBJ2-2; TRBD1 agrees at 8 bases. The germline CDR1 and CDR2 sequences are SNHLY and FYNNEI. There are 16 residues in the CDR3. The junction had 7 bases not matched to a gene; V was cut back by 6 bases and J by 1 base. The CDR3 here is CASSGTGTGNTGELFF. Here the CDR3 DNA reads TGTGCCAGCAGCGGGACCGGGACAGGGAACACCGGGGAGCTGTTTTTT.

V usage is TRBV5-4 and J usage is TRBJ1-3; a possible D gene is TRBD1 (5 bases). CDR1 and CDR2 (germline): SGHNT, YYREEE (reference sequence). The V gene lost 4 bases and the J gene lost 4 bases, with 18 bases spanning the gap. This CDR3 spans 16 amino acids. CDR3 in amino acids: CASSMTGGASGNTIYF. The CDR3 DNA reads as TGTGCCAGCAGCATGACCGGAGGGGCGTCCGGAAACACCATATATTTT.

The chain combines TRBV6-6 with TRBJ2-2, with TRBD2 matching over 16 bases. The ends lost 1 base at V and 4 bases at J; junction bases unmatched: 6. Germline CDR1 MNHNY, CDR2 SVGAGI (reference sequence). The CDR3 covers 19 residues. In nucleotides, the CDR3 is TGTGCCAGCAGTTACTGGGGACTAGCGGGGGGGCAGGGCACCGGGGAGCTGTTTTTT. Its protein is CASSYWGLAGGQGTGELFF.

The CDR3 DNA reads as TGTGCCAGCAGCCTAGGGGCCCCTGGGGCCAACGTCCTGACTTTC. Residues: CASSLGAPGANVLTF. This sequence joins TRBV7-9 and TRBJ2-6, with D maybe TRBD1 (5 bases). Germline V gene sequence: CDR1 SEHNR, CDR2 FQNEAQ (reference sequence). The CDR3 consists of 15 residues. Trimming took 5 bases from V and 2 from J, leaving 10 bases between them. The full variable domain, its missing parts supplied by reference TRBV7-9 and TRBJ2-6, is DTGVSQNPRHKITKRGQNVTFRCDPISEHNRLYWYRQTLGQGPEFLTYFQNEAQLEKSRLLSDRFSAERPKGSFSTLEIQRTEQGDSAMYLCASSLGAPGANVLTFGAGSRLTVL.

This chain connects TRBV4-1 to TRBJ1-5; D perhaps matches TRBD1 (5 bases). This CDR3 spans 16 amino acids. Germline V gene sequence: CDR1 MGHRA, CDR2 YSYEKL. V was shortened by 2 bases and J by 0 bases, with 11 bases between the two germline ends. The CDR3 sequence: CASSQPDSFSNQPQHF. The CDR3 DNA reads as TGCGCCAGCAGCCAACCTGACAGCTTTAGCAATCAGCCCCAGCATTTT.

The sample holds a few counts of this clonotype. The V gene is TRBV7-9, the J gene TRBJ1-5, with D uncertain. The CDR3 contains 14 residues. The V end lost 5 bases, the J end lost 5 bases, and 13 bases lay between the germline ends. Germline-derived CDR1 and CDR2 are SEHNR and FQNEAQ (reference sequence). CDR3 DNA: TGTGCCAGCAGCCGCCCGGGGATCGATCAGCCCCAGCATTTT. Translated, it gives CASSRPGIDQPQHF.

This clonotype was observed a handful of times. V and J are TRBV7-6 and TRBJ1-1; 9 bases line up with TRBD1. Unmatched junction bases numbered 5, after V lost 1 base and J lost 5 bases. Germline V gene data show CDR1 as SGHVS and CDR2 as FNYEAQ. This CDR3 spans 15 amino acids. CDR3 sequence: CASSLGGTGLTEAFF. CDR3 sequence (DNA): TGTGCCAGCAGCTTAGGCGGGACAGGGTTAACTGAAGCTTTCTTT.

The V call is TRBV19, the J call TRBJ1-2; D might be TRBD1 (5 bases). This CDR3 is built from 14 residues. The V end was cut by 1 base, the J end by 4 bases, with 10 bases between. CDR1 and CDR2 from the germline V gene are LNHDA and SQIVND (reference sequence). CDR3 sequence (DNA): TGTGCCAGTAGTATAGCGGGGGGGATCTATGGCTACACCTTC. Translation gives CASSIAGGIYGYTF.

This clonotype turned up a few times. The V call is TRBV7-8, the J call TRBJ2-7; TRBD2 aligns across 8 bases. V was pared by 4 bases and J by 3 bases, with 14 bases of the junction left unmatched. Germline V gene data show CDR1 as SGHVS and CDR2 as FQNEAQ. The CDR3 covers 17 residues. This CDR3 reads CASSSRPGTRDHYEQYF. For the CDR3, the DNA is TGTGCCAGCAGCTCCAGACCCGGGACTAGAGACCACTACGAGCAGTACTTC.

The genes are TRBV20-1 and TRBJ1-1; 9 bases are shared with TRBD1. Germline-derived CDR1 and CDR2 are DFQATT and SNEGSKA (reference sequence). This CDR3 region has 14 residues. V was pared by 0 bases and J by 5 bases, with 4 bases of the junction left unmatched. CDR3 sequence (DNA): TGCAGTGCTAGAGATCCGACAGGGGGGACTGAAGCTTTCTTT. It encodes CSARDPTGGTEAFF.

There are a few counts of this clonotype. The chain joins TRBV6-5 to TRBJ1-3; D unresolved. V lost 10 bases to trimming and J lost 1 base, with 14 bases between them. Germline V gene lookup returns CDR1 MNHEY and CDR2 SVGAGI. This CDR3 contains 14 residues. The chain's CDR3 is CANPPRASGNTIYF. DNA of the CDR3: TGTGCCAACCCACCCAGAGCGTCTGGAAACACCATATATTTT.

This clonotype was detected only a few times. This chain uses TRBV6-2 or TRBV6-3 with TRBJ2-1; D may correspond to TRBD1 or TRBD2 (5 bases each). V lost 3 bases and J 7 bases, leaving 22 bases between the germline ends. CDR1 and CDR2 from the germline V gene are MNHEY and SVGEGT. The CDR3 runs to 17 residues. The CDR3, as DNA: TGTGCCAGCAGTTATATCTTTGGGGGATTCGACGGTAATGAGCAGTTCTTC. Its protein is CASSYIFGGFDGNEQFF.

This clonotype was seen repeatedly, ten times or more. The J gene is TRBJ2-2, the V gene TRBV7-8, with D hard to call. The CDR3 consists of 17 residues. CDR1 SGHVS and CDR2 FQNEAQ come from the germline V gene. Trimming took 0 bases from V and 0 from J, leaving 11 bases between them. CDR3 residues: CASSLALQYSNTGELFF. The CDR3 bases are TGTGCCAGCAGCTTAGCGCTGCAGTATTCGAACACCGGGGAGCTGTTTTTT.

This clonotype has just a few counts. The chain couples TRBV7-9 to TRBJ2-3, with TRBD1 identical over 9 bases. CDR3 size: 14 residues. Germline lookup yields CDR1 SEHNR and CDR2 FQNEAQ (reference sequence). J gave up 4 bases and V 8 bases, and 7 bases lay outside the gene matches. CDR3 region: CASALGQGADTQYF. DNA for the CDR3: TGTGCCAGCGCACTGGGACAGGGCGCAGATACGCAGTATTTT. The complete variable domain, with remaining parts taken from reference TRBV7-9 and TRBJ2-3, reads DTGVSQNPRHKITKRGQNVTFRCDPISEHNRLYWYRQTLGQGPEFLTYFQNEAQLEKSRLLSDRFSAERPKGSFSTLEIQRTEQGDSAMYLCASALGQGADTQYFGPGTRLTVL.

The sample holds a few counts of this clonotype. This chain's CDR3 is CASSVSTSGNEQFF. The DNA for the CDR3 is TGTGCCAGCAGTGTTTCGACTAGCGGGAATGAGCAGTTCTTC. This chain connects TRBV6-2 or TRBV6-3 to TRBJ2-1; 10 bases map to TRBD2. Trimming removed 5 bases from V and 7 bases from J; junction bases left unmatched: 5. CDR1 and CDR2 from the germline V gene are MNHEY and SVGEGT. The CDR3 sequence is 14 residues long.

This clonotype came up a few times. CDR3 DNA sequence: TGTGCCAGCAGCGTAGCGGGGACAGGTCAGGTCGGCTACACCTTC. Translated, it gives CASSVAGTGQVGYTF. V and J are TRBV9 and TRBJ1-2; 8 bases fit TRBD1. This CDR3 contains 15 residues. The junction had 9 bases not matched to a gene; V was cut back by 0 bases and J by 8 bases. The germline CDR1 and CDR2 sequences are SGDLS and YYNGEE.

This clonotype was seen a few times. The V and J genes are TRBV20-1 and TRBJ1-1; the D gene is possibly TRBD1 (5 bases). The germline gives CDR1 DFQATT, CDR2 SNEGSKA (reference sequence). The V and J ends lost 1 base and 5 bases respectively, with 17 bases between them. The CDR3 covers 15 residues. In DNA form, the CDR3 reads TGCAGTGCTAGAGGCTGGGACGCAGTCGAGACTGAAGCTTTCTTT. It encodes CSARGWDAVETEAFF.

This clonotype showed up just a few times. This chain uses TRBV20-1 with TRBJ2-5, with D tentatively TRBD1 (6 bases). Trimming took 6 bases from V and 7 from J, leaving 15 bases between them. CDR1 and CDR2 from the germline V gene are DFQATT and SNEGSKA (reference sequence). This CDR3 has 12 amino acids. In nucleotides, the CDR3 is TGCAGTGCGACTACAGGGAGCGGGACCCAGTACTTC. This codes for CSATTGSGTQYF.

The CDR3 is CASSFGNQGAPGANVLTF. CDR3 in DNA: TGTGCCAGCAGTTTCGGAAACCAGGGGGCGCCTGGGGCCAACGTCCTGACTTTC. V usage is TRBV12-3 or TRBV12-4 and J usage is TRBJ2-6, with TRBD1 matching over 8 bases. The CDR3 consists of 18 residues. V was pared by 3 bases and J by 2 bases, with 9 bases of the junction left unmatched.

This clonotype has ten or more counts. The rearrangement uses TRBV7-2 and TRBJ2-3; 9 bases match TRBD2. The V and J ends lost 1 base and 6 bases, in that order; junction bases with no gene match: 14. Germline values: CDR1 SGHTA, CDR2 FQGNSA. CDR3 length equals 18 residues. This chain's CDR3 is CASSLEGASGTPGDTQYF. Here the CDR3 DNA reads TGTGCCAGCAGCTTAGAGGGGGCTAGCGGGACCCCGGGTGATACGCAGTATTTT.

This clonotype came up a few times. The chain couples TRBV29-1 to TRBJ2-7; 7 positions agree with TRBD2. V lost 1 base and J lost 4; bases outside the gene matches: 7. The CDR3 has 14 residues. Germline V lookup: CDR1 SQVTM, CDR2 ANQGSEA. CDR3 sequence: CSVEGREAGYEQYF. DNA for the CDR3: TGCAGCGTTGAAGGACGGGAGGCGGGATACGAGCAGTACTTC.